This T cell receptor beta chain was captured by sequencing in a study of cytomegalovirus exposure and HLA in healthy donors. Overall study: HLA-typed donors were the source of approximately 80 million unique TCRs held in an early data release. General observations from the study: Links to common viral pathogens appeared, in a later analysis, for several of the most significant clusters. For TCR beta chains, V- and J-gene trimming was later linked to a missense DCLRE1C variant.

The PCR employed 60 Vbeta primers together with 13 Jbeta primers. TCRdb's copy holds only in-frame clones and misses some; the assay was immunoSEQ multiplex PCR. The data contain about 140,000 clones, about four fifths of them singletons. Trimming shortened V by 10 bases and J by 2 bases, and 12 bases separated the two germline ends. This CDR3 has 13 amino acids. The germline CDR1 and CDR2 sequences are SGHAT and FQNNGV. About this clone itself: What it recognizes is unknown.

The chain has TRBV11-2 and TRBJ1-3; possible D gene TRBD1, 5 bases. The receptor's source is a man between 40 and 49 years old in good health and CMV-seropositive. The sequenced sample was PBMCs. CDR3 in DNA: TGTGCCACCCGGGGAGGGGCTGGAAACACCATATATTTT. This sequence encodes CATRGGAGNTIYF.